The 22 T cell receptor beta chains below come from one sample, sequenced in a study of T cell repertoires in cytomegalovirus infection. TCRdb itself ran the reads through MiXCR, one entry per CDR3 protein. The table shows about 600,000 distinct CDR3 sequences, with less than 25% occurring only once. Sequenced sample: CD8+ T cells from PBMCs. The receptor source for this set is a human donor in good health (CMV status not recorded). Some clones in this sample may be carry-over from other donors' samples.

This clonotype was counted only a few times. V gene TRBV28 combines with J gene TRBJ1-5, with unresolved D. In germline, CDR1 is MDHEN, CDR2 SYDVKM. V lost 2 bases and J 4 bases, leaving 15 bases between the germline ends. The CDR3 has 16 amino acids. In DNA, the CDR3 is TGTGCCAGCAGTTTAACCCCGTTGGGATGGAATCAGCCCCAGCATTTT. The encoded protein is CASSLTPLGWNQPQHF.

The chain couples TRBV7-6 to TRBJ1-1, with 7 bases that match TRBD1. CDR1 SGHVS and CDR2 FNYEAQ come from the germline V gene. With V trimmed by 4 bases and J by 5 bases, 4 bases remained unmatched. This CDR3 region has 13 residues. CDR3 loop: CASSSTGETEAFF. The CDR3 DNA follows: TGTGCCAGCAGCTCCACAGGGGAAACTGAAGCTTTCTTT.

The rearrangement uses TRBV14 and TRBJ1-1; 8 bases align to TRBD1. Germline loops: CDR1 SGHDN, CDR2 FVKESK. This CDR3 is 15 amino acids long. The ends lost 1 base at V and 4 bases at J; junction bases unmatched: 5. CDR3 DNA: TGTGCCAGCAGCCAAGGCTGGGACAGGACCACTGAAGCTTTCTTT. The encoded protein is CASSQGWDRTTEAFF.

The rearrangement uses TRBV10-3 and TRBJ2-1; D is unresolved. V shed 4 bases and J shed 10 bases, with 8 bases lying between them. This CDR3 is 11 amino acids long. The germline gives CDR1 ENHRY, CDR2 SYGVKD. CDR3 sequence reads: CAISALGEQFF. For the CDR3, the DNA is TGTGCCATCAGTGCCTTGGGGGAGCAGTTCTTC.

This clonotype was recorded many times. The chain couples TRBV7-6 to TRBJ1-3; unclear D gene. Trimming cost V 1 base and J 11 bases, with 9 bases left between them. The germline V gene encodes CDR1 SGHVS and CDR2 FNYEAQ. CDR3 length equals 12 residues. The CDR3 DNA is TGTGCCAGCAGCTTAGGAGGGAAAGCCATATATTTT. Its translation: CASSLGGKAIYF. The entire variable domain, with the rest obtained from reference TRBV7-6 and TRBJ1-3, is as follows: GAGVSQSPRYKVTKRGQDVALRCDPISGHVSLYWYRQALGQGPEFLTYFNYEAQQDKSGLPNDRFSAERPEGSISTLTIQRTEQRDSAMYRCASSLGGKAIYFGEGSWLTVV.

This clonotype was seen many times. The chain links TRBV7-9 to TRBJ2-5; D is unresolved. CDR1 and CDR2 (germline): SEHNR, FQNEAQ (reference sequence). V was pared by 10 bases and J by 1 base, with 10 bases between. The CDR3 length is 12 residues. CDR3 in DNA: TGTGCCACTGGGCATACCCAAGAGACCCAGTACTTC. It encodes CATGHTQETQYF.

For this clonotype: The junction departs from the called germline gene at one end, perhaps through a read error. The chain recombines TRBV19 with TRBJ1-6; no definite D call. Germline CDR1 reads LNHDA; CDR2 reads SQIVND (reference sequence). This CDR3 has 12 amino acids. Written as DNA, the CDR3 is TGTGCCAGTCACATGGGAAATTCACCCCCCCACTTT. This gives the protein CASHMGNSPPHF.

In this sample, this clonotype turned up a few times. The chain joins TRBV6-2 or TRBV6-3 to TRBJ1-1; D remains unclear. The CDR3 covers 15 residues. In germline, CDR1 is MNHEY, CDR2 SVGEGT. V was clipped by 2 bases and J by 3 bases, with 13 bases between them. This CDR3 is CASSYTNQEDTEAFF. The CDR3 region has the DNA TGTGCCAGCAGTTACACGAACCAGGAGGACACTGAAGCTTTCTTT.

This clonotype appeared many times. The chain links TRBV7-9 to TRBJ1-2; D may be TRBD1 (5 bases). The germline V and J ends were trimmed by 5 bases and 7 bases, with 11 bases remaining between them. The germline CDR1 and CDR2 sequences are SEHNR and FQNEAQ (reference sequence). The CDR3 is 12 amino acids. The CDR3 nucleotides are TGTGCCAGCAGCCCGGGACTCAGTGGCTACACCTTC. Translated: CASSPGLSGYTF.

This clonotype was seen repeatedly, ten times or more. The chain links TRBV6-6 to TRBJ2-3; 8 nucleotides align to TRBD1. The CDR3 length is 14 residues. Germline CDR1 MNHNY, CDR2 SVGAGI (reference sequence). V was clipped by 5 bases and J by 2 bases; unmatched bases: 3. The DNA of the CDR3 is TGTGCCAGCAGTCCAGGGGGCCTCACAGATACGCAGTATTTT. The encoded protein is CASSPGGLTDTQYF.

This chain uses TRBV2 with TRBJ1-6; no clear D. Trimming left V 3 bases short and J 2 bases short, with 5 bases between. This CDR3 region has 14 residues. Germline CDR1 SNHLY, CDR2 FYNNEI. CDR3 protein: CASSEETYNSPLHF. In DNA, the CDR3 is TGTGCCAGCAGTGAGGAGACCTATAATTCACCCCTCCACTTT.

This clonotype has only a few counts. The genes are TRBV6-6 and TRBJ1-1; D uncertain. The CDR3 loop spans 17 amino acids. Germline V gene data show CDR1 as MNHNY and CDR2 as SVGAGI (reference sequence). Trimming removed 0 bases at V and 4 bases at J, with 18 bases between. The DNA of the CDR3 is TGTGCCAGCAGTTACTCGAGTAAGGCCGGGCTAAGCACTGAAGCTTTCTTT. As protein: CASSYSSKAGLSTEAFF.

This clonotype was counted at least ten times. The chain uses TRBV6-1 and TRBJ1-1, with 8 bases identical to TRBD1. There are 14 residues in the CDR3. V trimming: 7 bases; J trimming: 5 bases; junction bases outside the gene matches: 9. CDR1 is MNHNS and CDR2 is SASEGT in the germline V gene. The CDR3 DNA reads TGTGCCAGCACCGACAGGGGAATCGAGACTGAAGCTTTCTTT. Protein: CASTDRGIETEAFF.

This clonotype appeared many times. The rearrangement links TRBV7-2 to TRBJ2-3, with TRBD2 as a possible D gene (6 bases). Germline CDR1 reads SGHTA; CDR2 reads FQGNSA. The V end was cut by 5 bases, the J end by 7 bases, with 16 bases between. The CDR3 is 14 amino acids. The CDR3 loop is CASSRRLVNHTQYF. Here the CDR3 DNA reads TGTGCCAGCAGCAGAAGACTAGTGAATCATACGCAGTATTTT.

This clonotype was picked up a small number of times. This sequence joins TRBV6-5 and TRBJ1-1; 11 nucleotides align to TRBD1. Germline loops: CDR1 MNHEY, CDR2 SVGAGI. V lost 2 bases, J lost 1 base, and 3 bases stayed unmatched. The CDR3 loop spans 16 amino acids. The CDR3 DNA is TGTGCCAGCAGTTACGGACAGGGGGCAGGGAACACTGAAGCTTTCTTT. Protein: CASSYGQGAGNTEAFF.

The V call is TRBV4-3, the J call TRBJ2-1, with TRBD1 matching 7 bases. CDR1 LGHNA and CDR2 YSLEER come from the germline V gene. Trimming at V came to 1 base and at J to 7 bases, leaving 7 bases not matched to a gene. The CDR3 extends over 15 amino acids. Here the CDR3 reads CASSQVNAGGNEQFF. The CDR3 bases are TGCGCCAGCAGCCAAGTAAATGCAGGGGGAAATGAGCAGTTCTTC.

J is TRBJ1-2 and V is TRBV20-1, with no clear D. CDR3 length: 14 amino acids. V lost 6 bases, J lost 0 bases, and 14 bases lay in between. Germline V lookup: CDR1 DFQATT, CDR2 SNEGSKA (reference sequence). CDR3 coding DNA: TGCAGTGCCATATCGGACCGACCTAACTATGGCTACACCTTC. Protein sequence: CSAISDRPNYGYTF.

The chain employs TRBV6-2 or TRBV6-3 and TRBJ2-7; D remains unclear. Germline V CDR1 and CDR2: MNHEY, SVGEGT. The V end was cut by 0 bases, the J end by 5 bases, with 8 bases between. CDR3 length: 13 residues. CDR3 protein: CASSYSNGNEQYV. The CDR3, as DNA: TGTGCCAGCAGTTACTCGAACGGAAACGAGCAGTACGTC.

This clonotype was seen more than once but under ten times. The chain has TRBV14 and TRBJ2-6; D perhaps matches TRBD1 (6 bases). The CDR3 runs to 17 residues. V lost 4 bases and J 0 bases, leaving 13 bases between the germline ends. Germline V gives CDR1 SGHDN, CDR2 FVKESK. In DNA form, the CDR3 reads TGTGCCAGCAGCCTGCGACAGGTTCCCTCTGGGGCCAACGTCCTGACTTTC. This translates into CASSLRQVPSGANVLTF. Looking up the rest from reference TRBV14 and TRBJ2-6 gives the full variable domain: EAGVTQFPSHSVIEKGQTVTLRCDPISGHDNLYWYRRVMGKEIKFLLHFVKESKQDESGMPNNRFLAERTGGTYSTLKVQPAELEDSGVYFCASSLRQVPSGANVLTFGAGSRLTVL.

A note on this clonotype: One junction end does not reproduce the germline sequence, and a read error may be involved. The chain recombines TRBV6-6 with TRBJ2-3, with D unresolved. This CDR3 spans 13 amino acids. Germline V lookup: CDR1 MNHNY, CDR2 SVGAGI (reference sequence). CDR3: CASTGVSRDTQYF. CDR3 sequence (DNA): TGTGCCAGCACTGGGGTTAGCAGAGATACGCAGTATTTT.

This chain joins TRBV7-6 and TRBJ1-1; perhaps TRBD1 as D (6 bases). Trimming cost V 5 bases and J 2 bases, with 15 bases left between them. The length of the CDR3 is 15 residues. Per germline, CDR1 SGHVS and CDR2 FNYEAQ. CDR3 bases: TGTGCCAGCAGCCCGACCCAGGGGCCCAACACTGAAGCTTTCTTT. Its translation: CASSPTQGPNTEAFF. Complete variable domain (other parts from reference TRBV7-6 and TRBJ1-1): GAGVSQSPRYKVTKRGQDVALRCDPISGHVSLYWYRQALGQGPEFLTYFNYEAQQDKSGLPNDRFSAERPEGSISTLTIQRTEQRDSAMYRCASSPTQGPNTEAFFGQGTRLTVV.

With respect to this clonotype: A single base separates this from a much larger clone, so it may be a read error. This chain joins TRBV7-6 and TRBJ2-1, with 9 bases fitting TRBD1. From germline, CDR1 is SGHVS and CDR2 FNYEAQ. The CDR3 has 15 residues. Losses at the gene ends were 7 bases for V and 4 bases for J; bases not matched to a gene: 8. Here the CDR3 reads CASIPRDRAYNEQFF. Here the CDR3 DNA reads TGTGCCAGCATCCCGCGGGACAGGGCTTACAATGAGCAGTTCTTC. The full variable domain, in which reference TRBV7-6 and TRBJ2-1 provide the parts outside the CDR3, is GAGVSQSPRYKVTKRGQDVALRCDPISGHVSLYWYRQALGQGPEFLTYFNYEAQQDKSGLPNDRFSAERPEGSISTLTIQRTEQRDSAMYRCASIPRDRAYNEQFFGPGTRLTVL.